This TCR beta chain was found in a study of blood T cell repertoires in COVID-19. In the study's own analysis: Researchers report that nucleated cell counts were estimated from reference gene primer amplification. The method was immunoSEQ multiplex PCR; TCRdb's version includes in-frame clones alone and lacks a portion of them. V, J and clone size derive from that table, while D and trimming were established from the DNA sequence. The table includes around 100,000 clones, around four fifths detected once. This CDR3 region has 17 residues. V was clipped by 5 bases and J by 4 bases; unmatched bases: 9. The germline V gene encodes CDR1 SGHTA and CDR2 FQGNSA.

Sequenced: peripheral blood. The source of this sequence is a middle-aged man with active or convalescent COVID-19. The chain couples TRBV7-2 to TRBJ2-2; TRBD2 matches 11 bases. The CDR3 protein is CASSRSIAGGPTGELFF. CDR3 in DNA: TGTGCCAGCAGCCGGAGTATAGCGGGAGGGCCCACCGGGGAGCTGTTTTTT.